The clone carrying this T cell receptor (beta chain) was found a few times. What it binds is not known. This entry belongs to a study of Graves' ophthalmopathy and Graves' hyperthyroidism. Additional autoimmune diseases, uncontrolled infections, pregnancy or lactation disqualified patients. Notes on the study in general: A 13-signature model separated ophthalmopathy from stable hyperthyroidism, just over 85% sensitivity, roughly 80% specificity. Blood samples also showed most expanded thyroid clonotypes exceeding 0.001 frequency. Prediction of ophthalmopathy progression reached approximately 64% sensitivity and approximately 73% specificity.

RNA transcripts were the template, and TCR beta CDR3 regions were amplified from them. HTBI-primed RT-PCR formed the first round, and a multiplex PCR formed the second. From the multiplex PCR reads, TCRdb called clonotypes with MiXCR, one entry per CDR3 protein. The sample has about 220,000 distinct CDR3 sequences, about a fifth seen once. The CDR3 has 15 amino acids. The V segment lost 5 bases and the J segment 4 bases; nucleotides outside the gene matches: 9. Looked up from germline, CDR1 is SEHNR and CDR2 is FQNEAQ (reference sequence). The sample was peripheral blood. The V and J genes are TRBV7-9 and TRBJ2-7; 9 nucleotides align to TRBD1. This receptor was obtained from a woman aged 45-60 years with Graves' ophthalmopathy. CDR3 DNA: TGTGCCAGCAGCAATCACGACAGGGGGATGTACGAGCAGTACTTC. Translating it yields CASSNHDRGMYEQYF.